This is a list of T cell receptor beta chains from one sample in a study of OX40 agonist ivuxolimab in advanced cancers. TCRdb keeps only in-frame clones here, not all; method: immunoSEQ multiplex PCR. The table records approximately 6,200 clones, roughly four fifths of them present only once. The sequences come from CD4+ or CD8+ T cells sorted from blood, collected in a trial of the OX40 agonist ivuxolimab. The receptors were sampled from an adult with an advanced solid tumor such as melanoma, head and neck, liver or kidney cancer. Both conserved end residues are part of each CDR3. Each record gives: D gene, J gene, V gene, clone size, CDR3 DNA, CDR3 protein. A D gene is named only where the DNA matches it firmly. Part of the rows lack a size; the others show once, few, many or a class for expanded clones.

D gene: .
J gene: TRBJ1-4
V gene: TRBV6-5
clone size: .
CDR3 DNA: TGTGCCAGCAGTTACTCGGGCCAGGTGGGCGAAAAACTGTTTTTT
CDR3 protein: CASSYSGQVGEKLFF

D gene: TRBD1
J gene: TRBJ2-7
V gene: TRBV9
clone size: .
CDR3 DNA: TGTGCCAGCAGCGTAGAGGGGGCCGGGTCCTACGAGCAGTACTTC
CDR3 protein: CASSVEGAGSYEQYF

D gene: .
J gene: TRBJ1-6
V gene: TRBV7-9
clone size: .
CDR3 DNA: TGTGCCAGCAGCTTAGGGGCCAGCCCATATAATTCACCCCTCCACTTT
CDR3 protein: CASSLGASPYNSPLHF

D gene: .
J gene: TRBJ2-3
V gene: TRBV9
clone size: .
CDR3 DNA: TGTGCCAGCAGCGTAGCTACTAGCACAGATACGCAGTATTTT
CDR3 protein: CASSVATSTDTQYF

D gene: .
J gene: TRBJ2-2
V gene: TRBV5-4
clone size: .
CDR3 DNA: TGTGCCAGCAGTCAGGACAGCAACACCGGGGAGCTGTTTTTT
CDR3 protein: CASSQDSNTGELFF

D gene: .
J gene: TRBJ2-2
V gene: TRBV9
clone size: .
CDR3 DNA: TGTGCCAGCAGCGCGAGCGGCAGGGCTAACACCGGGGAGCTGTTTTTT
CDR3 protein: CASSASGRANTGELFF

D gene: TRBD1
J gene: TRBJ2-5
V gene: TRBV7-8
clone size: .
CDR3 DNA: TGTGCCAGCAGCTTAGCGGTGCAGGGGGCTAGGGAGACCCAGTACTTC
CDR3 protein: CASSLAVQGARETQYF

D gene: .
J gene: TRBJ2-3
V gene: TRBV7-9
clone size: hyperexpanded
CDR3 DNA: TGTGCCAGCAGCTCGGCAGATACGCAGTATTTT
CDR3 protein: CASSSADTQYF

D gene: TRBD1
J gene: TRBJ1-1
V gene: TRBV19
clone size: .
CDR3 DNA: TGTGCCAGTAGTAGGGCAAGGGGGCTGGACACTGAAGCTTTCTTT
CDR3 protein: CASSRARGLDTEAFF

D gene: .
J gene: TRBJ2-7
V gene: TRBV6-6
clone size: .
CDR3 DNA: TGTGCCAGCAGTTACCCCTCGTTCGAGCAGTACTTC
CDR3 protein: CASSYPSFEQYF

D gene: .
J gene: TRBJ2-2
V gene: TRBV7-2
clone size: .
CDR3 DNA: TGTGCCAGCAGCCAGGGGGGCACCGGGGAGCTGTTTTTT
CDR3 protein: CASSQGGTGELFF

D gene: .
J gene: TRBJ1-1
V gene: TRBV7-8
clone size: once
CDR3 DNA: TGTGCCAGCAGCTTAAGAGTGCAAGAAGCTTTCTTT
CDR3 protein: CASSLRVQEAFF

D gene: .
J gene: TRBJ1-1
V gene: TRBV7-8
clone size: .
CDR3 DNA: TGTGCCAGCAGCCCAACTCTAGCGACCGCAAATAGGAACACTGAAGCTTTCTTT
CDR3 protein: CASSPTLATANRNTEAFF

D gene: .
J gene: TRBJ2-1
V gene: TRBV27
clone size: .
CDR3 DNA: TGTGCCAGCAGTTCCCCCGGGACGGTGTACAATGAGCAGTTCTTC
CDR3 protein: CASSSPGTVYNEQFF

D gene: .
J gene: TRBJ1-1
V gene: TRBV27
clone size: .
CDR3 DNA: TGTGCCAGCAGTCACAATACCTGGGGAGGAGGTGAAGCTTTCTTT
CDR3 protein: CASSHNTWGGGEAFF

D gene: .
J gene: TRBJ2-7
V gene: TRBV6-5
clone size: few
CDR3 DNA: TGTGCCAGCAGTTATGGCGGGGAGCAGTACTTC
CDR3 protein: CASSYGGEQYF

D gene: TRBD1
J gene: TRBJ1-1
V gene: TRBV18
clone size: .
CDR3 DNA: TGTGCCAGCTCCCCCAGGGACAGGATGAACACTGAAGCTTTCTTT
CDR3 protein: CASSPRDRMNTEAFF

D gene: .
J gene: TRBJ1-1
V gene: TRBV19
clone size: once
CDR3 DNA: TGTGCCAGTAGTATGACAGGGAACACTGAAGCTTTCTTT
CDR3 protein: CASSMTGNTEAFF

D gene: TRBD1
J gene: TRBJ2-7
V gene: TRBV11-2
clone size: .
CDR3 DNA: TGTGCCAGCAGCTTTGGACAGGGCTACGAGCAGTACTTC
CDR3 protein: CASSFGQGYEQYF

D gene: TRBD2
J gene: TRBJ2-1
V gene: TRBV7-9
clone size: .
CDR3 DNA: TGTGCCAGCAGCTTCCCTCCCGGCATGAGCGGGGGGCCGTATAATGAGCAGTTCTTC
CDR3 protein: CASSFPPGMSGGPYNEQFF

D gene: .
J gene: TRBJ2-1
V gene: TRBV18
clone size: .
CDR3 DNA: TGTGCCAGCTCACCCGGATTACAACACAATGAGCAGTTCTTC
CDR3 protein: CASSPGLQHNEQFF

D gene: .
J gene: TRBJ2-1
V gene: TRBV4-1
clone size: .
CDR3 DNA: TGCGCCAGCAGCTCGGCTAGAACGGGTCATGAGCAGTTCTTC
CDR3 protein: CASSSARTGHEQFF

D gene: .
J gene: TRBJ1-1
V gene: TRBV4-1
clone size: few
CDR3 DNA: TGCGCCAGCAGCCAGGGGAACACTGAAGCTTTCTTT
CDR3 protein: CASSQGNTEAFF